The clone carrying this T cell receptor (beta chain) was seen only once. Every contributor of samples was a Caucasian grown-up residing in Nashville, Tennessee. Into CD45RA+ naive and CD45RA-negative memory subsets, the CD4+ cells were split. The ends were cut back, 1 base at V and 2 bases at J, with 12 bases in the middle. In germline, CDR1 is SGHTA, CDR2 FQGNSA. The length of the CDR3 is 15 residues. The sample comes from a study of shared clonotypes between healthy human individuals. Study-level background: Aged between 18 and 49, the donors were a couple of women and three men. Three CD4 naive, three CD4 memory, two CD8 naive and one CD8 memory plate were used per donor.

Method: immunoSEQ multiplex PCR; TCRdb's copy keeps in-frame clones and lacks some. The table shows a few million clones, with approximately 95% occurring only once. This receptor was obtained from a young man in good health. Some clones in this sample may be carry-over from other donors' samples. Sequences were obtained from naive CD4+ T cells from PBMCs. Subset meaning: CD45RA+ positively selected. This rearrangement joins TRBV7-2 to TRBJ2-7; a weak D match, TRBD1 (6 bases). The CDR3 region is CASSLVGNRAYEQYF. CDR3 bases: TGTGCCAGCAGCTTAGTTGGAAACAGGGCCTACGAGCAGTACTTC.